This T cell receptor beta chain emerged from a study of cytomegalovirus exposure and HLA in healthy donors. General study points: The sole available immune exposure information was CMV serostatus. Cytomegalovirus association was listed for about 150 TCR beta chains.

13 Jbeta primers and 60 Vbeta primers were used for the PCR. Data came from immunoSEQ multiplex PCR; TCRdb stores just in-frame clones and leaves some out. The sample shows 150,000 to 200,000 clones, approximately 86% of them seen only once. About this clone: Its specificity is unknown.

Between the trimmed V and J ends, which lost 5 bases and 6 bases, there was a span of 8 bases. Germline CDR1 GTSNPN, CDR2 SVGIG (reference sequence). The length of the CDR3 is 12 residues. The source is a woman between 18 and 29 years old in good health and CMV-seronegative. What was sequenced was PBMCs. The chain combines TRBV30 with TRBJ1-6, with a possible D match to TRBD1 (5 bases). CDR3 in DNA: TGTGCCTGGGACAGATTTAATTCACCCCTCCACTTT. Protein product: CAWDRFNSPLHF.